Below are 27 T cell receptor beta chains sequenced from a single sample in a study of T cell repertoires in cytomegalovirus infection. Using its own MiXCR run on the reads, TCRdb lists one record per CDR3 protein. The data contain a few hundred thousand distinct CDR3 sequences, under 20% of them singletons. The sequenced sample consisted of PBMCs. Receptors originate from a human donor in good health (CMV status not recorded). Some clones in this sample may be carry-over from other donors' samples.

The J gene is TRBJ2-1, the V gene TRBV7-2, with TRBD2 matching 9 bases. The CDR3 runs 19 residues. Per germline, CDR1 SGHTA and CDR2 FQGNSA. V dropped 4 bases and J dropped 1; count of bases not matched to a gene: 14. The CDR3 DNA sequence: TGTGCCAGCAGCTCCGACACCAGCCTTAGCGGGGGATCCTACAATGAGCAGTTCTTC. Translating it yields CASSSDTSLSGGSYNEQFF. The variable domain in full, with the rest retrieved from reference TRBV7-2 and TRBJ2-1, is GAGVSQSPSNKVTEKGKDVELRCDPISGHTALYWYRQSLGQGLEFLIYFQGNSAPDKSGLPSDRFSAERTGGSVSTLTIQRTQQEDSAVYLCASSSDTSLSGGSYNEQFFGPGTRLTVL.

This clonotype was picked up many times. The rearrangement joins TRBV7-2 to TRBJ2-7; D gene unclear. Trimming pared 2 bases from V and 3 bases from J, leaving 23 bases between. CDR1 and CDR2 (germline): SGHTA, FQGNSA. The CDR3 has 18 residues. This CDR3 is CASSLMSGSRFGVYEQYF. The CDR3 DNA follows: TGTGCCAGCAGCTTAATGAGTGGTAGCAGATTTGGAGTCTACGAGCAGTACTTC.

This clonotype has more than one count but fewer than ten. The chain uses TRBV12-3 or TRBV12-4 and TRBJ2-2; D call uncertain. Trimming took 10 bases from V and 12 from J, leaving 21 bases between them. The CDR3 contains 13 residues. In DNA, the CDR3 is TGTGCCACCATAAGCAGGCCGTCGGCAAAGCTGTTTTTT. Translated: CATISRPSAKLFF.

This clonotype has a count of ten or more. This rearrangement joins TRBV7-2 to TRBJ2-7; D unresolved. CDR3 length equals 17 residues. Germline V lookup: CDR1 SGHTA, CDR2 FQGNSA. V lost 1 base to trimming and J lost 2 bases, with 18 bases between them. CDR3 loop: CASSLVVSTVATYEQYF. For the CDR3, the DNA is TGTGCCAGCAGCTTAGTAGTTTCAACAGTAGCAACCTACGAGCAGTACTTC.

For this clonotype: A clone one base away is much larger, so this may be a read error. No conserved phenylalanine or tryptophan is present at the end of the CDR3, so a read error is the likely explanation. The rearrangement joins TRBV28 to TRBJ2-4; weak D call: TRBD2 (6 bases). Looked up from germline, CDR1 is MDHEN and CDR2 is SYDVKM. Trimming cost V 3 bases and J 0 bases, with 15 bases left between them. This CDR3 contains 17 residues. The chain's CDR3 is CASSFVRGNLAKNIQYL. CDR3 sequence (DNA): TGTGCCAGCAGTTTTGTGCGGGGAAACTTAGCCAAAAACATTCAGTACCTC.

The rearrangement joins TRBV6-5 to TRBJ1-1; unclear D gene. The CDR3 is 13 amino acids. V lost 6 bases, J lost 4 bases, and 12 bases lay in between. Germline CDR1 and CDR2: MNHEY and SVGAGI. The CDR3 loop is CASRVRSGTEAFF. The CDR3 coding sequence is TGTGCCAGCAGGGTCAGATCGGGCACTGAAGCTTTCTTT.

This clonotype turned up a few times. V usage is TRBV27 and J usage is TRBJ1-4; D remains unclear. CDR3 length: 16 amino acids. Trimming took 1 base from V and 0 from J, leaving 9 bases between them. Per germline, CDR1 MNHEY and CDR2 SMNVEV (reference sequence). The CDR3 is CASSLWAGSTNEKLFF. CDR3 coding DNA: TGTGCCAGCAGTTTATGGGCAGGTTCAACTAATGAAAAACTGTTTTTT.

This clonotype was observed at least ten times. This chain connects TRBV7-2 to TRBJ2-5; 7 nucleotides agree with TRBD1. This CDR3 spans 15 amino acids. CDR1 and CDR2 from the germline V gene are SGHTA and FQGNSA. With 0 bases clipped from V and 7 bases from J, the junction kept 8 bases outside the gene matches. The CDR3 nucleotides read TGTGCCAGCAGCTTAGCTGGACAGGCCCGGGGGACCCAGTACTTC. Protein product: CASSLAGQARGTQYF.

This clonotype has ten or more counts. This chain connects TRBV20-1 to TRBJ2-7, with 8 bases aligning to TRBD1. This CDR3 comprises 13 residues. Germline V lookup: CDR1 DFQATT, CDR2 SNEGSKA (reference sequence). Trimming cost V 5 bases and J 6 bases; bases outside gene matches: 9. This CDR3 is CSAATQTGVEQYF. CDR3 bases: TGCAGTGCTGCCACTCAGACAGGGGTCGAGCAGTACTTC.

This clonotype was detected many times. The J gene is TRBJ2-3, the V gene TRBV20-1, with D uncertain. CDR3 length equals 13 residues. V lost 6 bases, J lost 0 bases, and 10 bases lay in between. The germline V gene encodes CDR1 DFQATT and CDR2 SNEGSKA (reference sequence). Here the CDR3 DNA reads TGCAGTGCCCTTAGTGGGAGCACAGATACGCAGTATTTT. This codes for CSALSGSTDTQYF.

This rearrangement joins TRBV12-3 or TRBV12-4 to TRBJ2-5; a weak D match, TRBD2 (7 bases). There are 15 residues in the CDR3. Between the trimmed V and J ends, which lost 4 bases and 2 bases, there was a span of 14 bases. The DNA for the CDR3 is TGTGCCAGCAGTTCGGAGGGGGGAGGGCAAGAGACCCAGTACTTC. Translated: CASSSEGGGQETQYF.

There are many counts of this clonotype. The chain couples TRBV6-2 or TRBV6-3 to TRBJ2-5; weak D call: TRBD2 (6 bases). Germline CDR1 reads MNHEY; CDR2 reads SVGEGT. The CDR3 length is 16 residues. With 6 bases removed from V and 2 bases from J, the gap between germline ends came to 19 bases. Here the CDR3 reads CASSLGVAGGQETQYF. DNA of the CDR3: TGTGCCAGCAGCCTAGGGGTGGCCGGAGGGCAAGAGACCCAGTACTTC.

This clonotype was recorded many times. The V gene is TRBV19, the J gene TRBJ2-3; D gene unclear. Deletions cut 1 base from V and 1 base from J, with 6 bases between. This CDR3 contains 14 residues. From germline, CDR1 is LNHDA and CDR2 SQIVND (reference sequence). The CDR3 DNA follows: TGTGCCAGTAGTATAGGTGGGGGCACAGATACGCAGTATTTT. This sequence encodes CASSIGGGTDTQYF.

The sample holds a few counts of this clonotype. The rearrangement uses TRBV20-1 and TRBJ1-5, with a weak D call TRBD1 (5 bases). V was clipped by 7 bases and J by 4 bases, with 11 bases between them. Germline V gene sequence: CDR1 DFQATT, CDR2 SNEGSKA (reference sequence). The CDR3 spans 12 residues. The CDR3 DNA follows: TGCAGTGGCCAGTCAGGGAATCAGCCCCAGCATTTT. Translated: CSGQSGNQPQHF.

The CDR3 DNA is TGTGCCAGCAGTCACACCCCGACGGGGCTCGAGCAGTACTTC. This codes for CASSHTPTGLEQYF. The chain combines TRBV28 with TRBJ2-7, with D perhaps TRBD1 or TRBD2 (5 bases each). This CDR3 is built from 14 residues. The V and J ends lost 5 bases and 6 bases respectively, with 17 bases between them. The V gene's germline CDR1 is MDHEN and CDR2 SYDVKM.

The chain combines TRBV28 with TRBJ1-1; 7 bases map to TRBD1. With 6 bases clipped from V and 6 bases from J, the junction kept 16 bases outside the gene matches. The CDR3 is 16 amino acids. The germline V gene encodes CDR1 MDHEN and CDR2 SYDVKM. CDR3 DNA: TGTGCCAGCAGCACAGGGGTCGGTGAACTGGGCGCTGAAGCTTTCTTT. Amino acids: CASSTGVGELGAEAFF.

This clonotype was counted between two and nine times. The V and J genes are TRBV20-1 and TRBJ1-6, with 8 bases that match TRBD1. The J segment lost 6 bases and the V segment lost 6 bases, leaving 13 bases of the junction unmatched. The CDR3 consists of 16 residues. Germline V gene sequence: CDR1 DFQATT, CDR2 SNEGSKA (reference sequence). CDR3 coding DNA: TGCAGTGCGAGCGAAAGGGGGGACAGGCGTAATTCACCCCTCCACTTT. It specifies CSASERGDRRNSPLHF.

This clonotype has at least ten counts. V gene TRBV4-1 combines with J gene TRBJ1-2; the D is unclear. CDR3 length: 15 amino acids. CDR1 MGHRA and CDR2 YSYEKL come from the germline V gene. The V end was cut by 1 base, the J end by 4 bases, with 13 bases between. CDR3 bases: TGCGCCAGCAGCCAAGCATGGGTCCCCGTCTATGGCTACACCTTC. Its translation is CASSQAWVPVYGYTF.

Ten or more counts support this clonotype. CDR3 in DNA: TGTGCCAGCAGCTTAGTAGCGGGGGGCTCCTACACCTACAATGAGCAGTTCTTC. Protein: CASSLVAGGSYTYNEQFF. The genes are TRBV7-2 and TRBJ2-1; TRBD2 aligns across 10 bases. Germline-derived CDR1 and CDR2 are SGHTA and FQGNSA. CDR3 size: 18 residues. J gave up 2 bases and V 1 base, and 8 bases lay outside the gene matches.

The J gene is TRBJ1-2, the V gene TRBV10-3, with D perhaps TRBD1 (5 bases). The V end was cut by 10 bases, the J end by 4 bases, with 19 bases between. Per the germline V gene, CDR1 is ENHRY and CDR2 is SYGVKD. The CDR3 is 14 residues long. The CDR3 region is CATSAAGETYGYTF. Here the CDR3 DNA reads TGTGCCACATCCGCGGCGGGGGAGACCTATGGCTACACCTTC.

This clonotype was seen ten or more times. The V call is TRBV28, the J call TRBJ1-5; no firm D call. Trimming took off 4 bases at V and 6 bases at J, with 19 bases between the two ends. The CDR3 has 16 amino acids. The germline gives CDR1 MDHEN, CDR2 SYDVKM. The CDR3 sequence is CASSSRPALLGQPQHF. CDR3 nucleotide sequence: TGTGCCAGCAGTTCCCGGCCGGCTCTGCTGGGTCAGCCCCAGCATTTT.

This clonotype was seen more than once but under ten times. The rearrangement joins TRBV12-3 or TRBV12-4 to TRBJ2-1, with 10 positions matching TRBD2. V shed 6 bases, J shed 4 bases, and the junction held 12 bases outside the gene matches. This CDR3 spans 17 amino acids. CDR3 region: CASRSESGTSAYNEQFF. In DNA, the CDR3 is TGTGCCAGCAGATCAGAATCCGGGACTAGCGCATACAATGAGCAGTTCTTC.

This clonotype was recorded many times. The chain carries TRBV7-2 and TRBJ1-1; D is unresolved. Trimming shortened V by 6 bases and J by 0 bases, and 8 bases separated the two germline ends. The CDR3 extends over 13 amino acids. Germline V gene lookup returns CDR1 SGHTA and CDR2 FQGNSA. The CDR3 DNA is TGTGCCAGCAGTCCTCAAATGAACACTGAAGCTTTCTTT. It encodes CASSPQMNTEAFF.

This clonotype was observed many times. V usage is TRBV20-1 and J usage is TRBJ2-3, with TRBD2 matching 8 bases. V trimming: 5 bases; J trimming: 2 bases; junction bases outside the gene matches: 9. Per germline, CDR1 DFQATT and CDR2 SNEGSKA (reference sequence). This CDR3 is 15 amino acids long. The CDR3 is CSAPRVGGDTDTQYF. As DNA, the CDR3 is TGCAGTGCTCCCCGGGTCGGGGGGGACACAGATACGCAGTATTTT.

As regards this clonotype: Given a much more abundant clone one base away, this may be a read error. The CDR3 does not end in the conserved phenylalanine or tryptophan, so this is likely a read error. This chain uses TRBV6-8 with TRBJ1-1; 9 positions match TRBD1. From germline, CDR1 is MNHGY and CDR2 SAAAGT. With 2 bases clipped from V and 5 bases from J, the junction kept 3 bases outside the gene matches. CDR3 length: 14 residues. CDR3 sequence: CASSYTDRGTEAFS. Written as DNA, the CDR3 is TGTGCCAGCAGTTACACGGACAGGGGTACTGAAGCTTTCTCT.

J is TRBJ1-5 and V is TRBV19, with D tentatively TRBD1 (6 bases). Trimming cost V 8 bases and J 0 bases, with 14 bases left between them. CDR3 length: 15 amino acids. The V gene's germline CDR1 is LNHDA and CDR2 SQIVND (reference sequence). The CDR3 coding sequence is TGTGCCAGTGGAGGGGGTGATTATAGCAATCAGCCCCAGCATTTT. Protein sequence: CASGGGDYSNQPQHF.

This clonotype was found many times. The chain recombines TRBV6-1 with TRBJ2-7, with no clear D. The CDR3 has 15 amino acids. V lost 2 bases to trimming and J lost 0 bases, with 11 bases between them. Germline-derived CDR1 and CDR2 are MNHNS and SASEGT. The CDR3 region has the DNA TGTGCCAGCAGTGAATATGGGCGCGACTCCTACGAGCAGTACTTC. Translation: CASSEYGRDSYEQYF.